The 5 T cell receptor beta chains below come from one sample, sequenced in a study of blood T cell repertoires in COVID-19. Sequencing was performed with immunoSEQ multiplex PCR; in TCRdb, only in-frame clones are kept and a portion is missing. Altogether under 250,000 clones are present, 88% being singletons, with the ten largest covering 2.7%. Sequencing was carried out using peripheral blood. The receptors originated from a woman aged 60-75 years with acute or convalescent COVID-19.

The chain joins TRBV11-2 to TRBJ2-5; 10 bases align to TRBD1. The V gene end was trimmed by 5 bases and the J gene end by 3 bases; junction bases not matched to a gene: 6. This CDR3 has 15 residues. CDR1 is SGHAT and CDR2 is FQNNGV in the germline V gene. The CDR3 loop reads CASSHIGTGEETQYF. The CDR3 coding sequence is TGTGCCAGCAGCCACATAGGGACAGGGGAAGAGACCCAGTACTTC. Filled out from reference TRBV11-2 and TRBJ2-5, the complete variable domain reads EAGVAQSPRYKIIEKRQSVAFWCNPISGHATLYWYQQILGQGPKLLIQFQNNGVVDDSQLPKDRFSAERLKGVDSTLKIQPAKLEDSAVYLCASSHIGTGEETQYFGPGTRLLVL.

This clone appeared a single time. CDR3 nucleotide sequence: TGCGCCAGCAGCCAGAAAGGGGCACAACAAGGACTAGCGGGGGGCCGGTCGGTCAAAAACATTCAGTACTTC. Its protein is CASSQKGAQQGLAGGRSVKNIQYF. J is TRBJ2-4 and V is TRBV5-1; 14 positions match TRBD2. The ends lost 4 bases at V and 3 bases at J; junction bases unmatched: 27. CDR1 and CDR2 from the germline V gene are SGHRS and YFSETQ. This CDR3 spans 24 amino acids. Full variable domain (remainder filled in from reference TRBV5-1 and TRBJ2-4): KAGVTQTPRYLIKTRGQQVTLSCSPISGHRSVSWYQQTPGQGLQFLFEYFSETQRNKGNFPGRFSGRQFSNSRSEMNVSTLELGDSALYLCASSQKGAQQGLAGGRSVKNIQYFGAGTRLSVL.

The V gene is TRBV2, the J gene TRBJ1-6, with 7 bases fitting TRBD1. The CDR3 loop spans 14 amino acids. The junction had 8 bases not matched to a gene; V was cut back by 8 bases and J by 7 bases. Germline V CDR1 and CDR2: SNHLY, FYNNEI. The CDR3 reads CASHRGQGNSPLHF. CDR3 sequence (DNA): TGTGCCAGCCACAGGGGCCAGGGAAATTCACCCCTCCACTTT.

The V call is TRBV9, the J call TRBJ2-3, with 11 positions matching TRBD2. The germline gives CDR1 SGDLS, CDR2 YYNGEE. CDR3 length: 19 amino acids. Germline trimming cut 4 bases from V and 2 bases from J; bases unmatched to any gene: 15. In DNA form, the CDR3 reads TGTGCCAGCAGCTTAGCTGCGACTAGCGGGATTCCCTTCACAGATACGCAGTATTTT. Translation: CASSLAATSGIPFTDTQYF.

The V and J genes are TRBV7-8 and TRBJ2-7; D is perhaps TRBD1 (6 bases). From germline, CDR1 is SGHVS and CDR2 FQNEAQ. CDR3 length: 14 residues. Trimming took off 5 bases at V and 2 bases at J, with 13 bases between the two ends. This CDR3 reads CASSGYRTAYEQYF. CDR3 bases: TGTGCCAGCAGCGGGTATCGGACAGCCTACGAGCAGTACTTC. Together with reference TRBV7-8 and TRBJ2-7, the CDR3 gives the full variable domain: GAGVSQSPRYKVAKRGQDVALRCDPISGHVSLFWYQQALGQGPEFLTYFQNEAQLDKSGLPSDRFFAERPEGSVSTLKIQRTQQEDSAVYLCASSGYRTAYEQYFGPGTRLTVT.